Listed here are 29 T cell receptor beta chains from one sample, sequenced in a study of blood T cell repertoires in COVID-19. The table came from immunoSEQ multiplex PCR; TCRdb's copy has only in-frame clones and leaves some out. The profile shows under 500,000 clones, about 89% of them singletons. The specimen sequenced was peripheral blood. The receptors shown here come from a woman aged 30 to 39 with acute or convalescent COVID-19.

V and J are TRBV9 and TRBJ2-3, with TRBD2 identical over 10 bases. From germline, CDR1 is SGDLS and CDR2 YYNGEE. This CDR3 spans 18 amino acids. With 0 bases clipped from V and 0 bases from J, the junction kept 7 bases outside the gene matches. In nucleotides, the CDR3 is TGTGCCAGCAGCGTAGCTAAGCGGGGGGGCCCTAGCACAGATACGCAGTATTTT. It encodes CASSVAKRGGPSTDTQYF.

This chain links TRBV18 with TRBJ2-5; TRBD1 might be the D (5 bases). The length of the CDR3 is 15 residues. Trimming left V 0 bases short and J 6 bases short, with 14 bases between. Germline values: CDR1 KGHSH, CDR2 LQKENI. The CDR3 spells CASSPPGRAGQTQYF. The CDR3 DNA is TGTGCCAGCTCACCACCAGGCAGGGCAGGGCAGACCCAGTACTTC. Variable domain in full (rest from reference TRBV18 and TRBJ2-5): NAGVMQNPRHLVRRRGQEARLRCSPMKGHSHVYWYRQLPEEGLKFMVYLQKENIIDESGMPKERFSAEFPKEGPSILRIQQVVRGDSAAYFCASSPPGRAGQTQYFGPGTRLLVL.

V gene TRBV11-2 combines with J gene TRBJ2-7, with TRBD1 matching 7 bases. Losses at the gene ends were 5 bases for V and 4 bases for J; bases not matched to a gene: 11. Germline V gene lookup returns CDR1 SGHAT and CDR2 FQNNGV. CDR3 length: 15 amino acids. CDR3 DNA sequence: TGTGCCAGCAGCGACCCGGGACAGAACTTATACGAGCAGTACTTC. This translates into CASSDPGQNLYEQYF.

The V gene is TRBV28, the J gene TRBJ1-5, with D tentatively TRBD1 (5 bases). V lost 2 bases and J 2 bases, leaving 7 bases between the germline ends. Germline V gene sequence: CDR1 MDHEN, CDR2 SYDVKM. The CDR3 contains 14 residues. The CDR3 loop reads CASSLVGGNQPQHF. Here the CDR3 DNA reads TGTGCCAGCAGTTTAGTAGGGGGCAATCAGCCCCAGCATTTT.

This clone was found a few times. The chain employs TRBV18 and TRBJ2-7; D is perhaps TRBD1 (6 bases). CDR3 length equals 11 residues. CDR1 and CDR2 (germline): KGHSH, LQKENI. V was clipped by 6 bases and J by 6 bases, with 9 bases between them. This CDR3 reads CASSETGEQYF. CDR3 coding DNA: TGTGCCAGCTCTGAGACAGGCGAGCAGTACTTC.

This chain connects TRBV19 to TRBJ1-1; TRBD1 agrees at 7 bases. Germline CDR1 reads LNHDA; CDR2 reads SQIVND (reference sequence). V was clipped by 8 bases and J by 5 bases; unmatched bases: 5. This CDR3 region has 12 residues. The CDR3 DNA is TGTGCCAGTCAGGGGGGTATTACTGAAGCTTTCTTT. It translates to CASQGGITEAFF.

The chain joins TRBV19 to TRBJ1-5; no reliable D call. The germline CDR1 and CDR2 sequences are LNHDA and SQIVND (reference sequence). The CDR3 contains 12 residues. Trimming stripped 7 bases from V and 6 bases from J, with 10 bases between. For the CDR3, the DNA is TGTGCCAGTAAAGTTACCGGTCAGCCCCAGCATTTT. Encoded protein: CASKVTGQPQHF. Together with reference TRBV19 and TRBJ1-5, the CDR3 gives the full variable domain: DGGITQSPKYLFRKEGQNVTLSCEQNLNHDAMYWYRQDPGQGLRLIYYSQIVNDFQKGDIAEGYSVSREKKESFPLTVTSAQKNPTAFYLCASKVTGQPQHFGDGTRLSIL.

The rearrangement links TRBV30 to TRBJ2-3; D uncertain. The germline gives CDR1 GTSNPN, CDR2 SVGIG (reference sequence). The germline V and J ends were trimmed by 0 bases and 3 bases, with 10 bases remaining between them. The CDR3 has 14 amino acids. This CDR3 is CAWSVWSGTDTQYF. CDR3 sequence (DNA): TGTGCCTGGAGTGTATGGTCCGGGACAGATACGCAGTATTTT.

The V call is TRBV2, the J call TRBJ2-7; tentatively, D is TRBD1 (6 bases). V was clipped by 5 bases and J by 3 bases, with 14 bases between them. Germline-derived CDR1 and CDR2 are SNHLY and FYNNEI. The CDR3 has 14 amino acids. CDR3 nucleotide sequence: TGTGCCAGCAGTTTACAGGGCCCCCTCTACGAGCAGTACTTC. Protein sequence: CASSLQGPLYEQYF.

V usage is TRBV5-6 and J usage is TRBJ2-6; D might be TRBD1 (6 bases). From germline, CDR1 is SGHDT and CDR2 YYEEEE. Between the trimmed V and J ends, which lost 4 bases and 0 bases, there was a span of 20 bases. The CDR3 totals 19 residues. CDR3 protein: CASSPNVNRVISGANVLTF. DNA for the CDR3: TGTGCCAGCAGCCCAAACGTGAACAGGGTTATCTCTGGGGCCAACGTCCTGACTTTC.

The chain uses TRBV15 and TRBJ2-1, with TRBD1 matching 7 bases. Per germline, CDR1 LNHNV and CDR2 YYDKDF (reference sequence). The CDR3 sequence is 15 residues long. V shed 3 bases, J shed 8 bases, and the junction held 10 bases outside the gene matches. CDR3 in amino acids: CATSSRTGRPDEQFF. The DNA for the CDR3 is TGTGCCACCAGCAGTCGGACAGGTAGGCCTGATGAGCAGTTCTTC.

The sample holds one count of this clone. The chain uses TRBV9 and TRBJ2-2, with D maybe TRBD2 (6 bases). The CDR3 is 15 amino acids. V lost 4 bases and J 5 bases, leaving 15 bases between the germline ends. Germline V gives CDR1 SGDLS, CDR2 YYNGEE. CDR3 bases: TGTGCCAGCAGCCCGCGTGTCGGAGGGACCGGGGAGCTGTTTTTT. This translates into CASSPRVGGTGELFF.

V is TRBV19 and J is TRBJ2-1; TRBD2 matches 10 bases. Germline V gene data show CDR1 as LNHDA and CDR2 as SQIVND (reference sequence). The trim removed 3 bases at V and 4 bases at J, leaving 3 bases unmatched. The CDR3 has 15 residues. The CDR3 bases are TGTGCCAGTAGTATGGAAGCGGGGGGGTACAATGAGCAGTTCTTC. Encoded protein: CASSMEAGGYNEQFF.

V is TRBV18 and J is TRBJ2-1; 7 positions agree with TRBD1. Germline lookup yields CDR1 KGHSH and CDR2 LQKENI. This CDR3 is built from 13 residues. The ends lost 3 bases at V and 7 bases at J; junction bases unmatched: 3. The CDR3 bases are TGTGCCAGCTCACCGGGACAGTCGAATGAGCAGTTCTTC. Protein sequence: CASSPGQSNEQFF.

V gene TRBV7-9 combines with J gene TRBJ1-4, with D possibly matching TRBD1 (6 bases). Germline V lookup: CDR1 SEHNR, CDR2 FQNEAQ (reference sequence). The germline V and J ends were trimmed by 5 bases and 4 bases, with 20 bases remaining between them. The CDR3 runs to 17 residues. This chain's CDR3 is CASSLSGTLTNNEKLFF. CDR3 sequence (DNA): TGTGCCAGCAGCCTATCCGGGACACTCACAAATAATGAAAAACTGTTTTTT.

The chain employs TRBV7-9 and TRBJ1-2; D call uncertain. Germline CDR1 reads SEHNR; CDR2 reads FQNEAQ (reference sequence). Trimming left V 5 bases short and J 0 bases short, with 13 bases between. This CDR3 is 15 amino acids long. CDR3 in DNA: TGTGCCAGCAGCCAATTTCTCAGTGCTAACTATGGCTACACCTTC. Translation gives CASSQFLSANYGYTF.

V and J are TRBV2 and TRBJ2-7; TRBD1 is a possible D gene (7 bases). The germline gives CDR1 SNHLY, CDR2 FYNNEI. This CDR3 is 14 amino acids long. Trimming took 3 bases from V and 4 from J, leaving 13 bases between them. DNA of the CDR3: TGTGCCAGCAGTGAGGCTCCAGGGGGGTACGAGCAGTACTTC. It specifies CASSEAPGGYEQYF.

The table lists this clone with many counts. The CDR3 spells CSASELANSYEQYF. Here the CDR3 DNA reads TGCAGTGCTAGTGAACTAGCGAACTCCTACGAGCAGTACTTC. The J gene is TRBJ2-7, the V gene TRBV20-1; TRBD2 matches at 7 bases. The CDR3 covers 14 residues. Trimming at V came to 3 bases and at J to 0 bases, leaving 5 bases not matched to a gene. Germline V gene sequence: CDR1 DFQATT, CDR2 SNEGSKA (reference sequence).

This clone was seen only once. The chain has TRBV6-5 and TRBJ2-1, with D possibly being TRBD2 (5 bases). The germline V gene has CDR1 MNHEY and CDR2 SVGAGI. V was clipped by 2 bases and J by 9 bases, with 17 bases between them. CDR3 length: 15 residues. The CDR3 DNA reads as TGTGCCAGCAGTTACCGGCTAGCAGGAGTCGGTGAGCAGTTCTTC. Translation: CASSYRLAGVGEQFF.

The genes are TRBV7-8 and TRBJ1-6; unclear D gene. This CDR3 is 14 amino acids long. The germline V gene has CDR1 SGHVS and CDR2 FQNEAQ. V was shortened by 8 bases and J by 3 bases, with 11 bases between the two germline ends. CDR3 protein: CASGSGNYNSPLHF. The DNA of the CDR3 is TGTGCCAGCGGGTCCGGGAACTATAATTCACCCCTCCACTTT.

The rearrangement uses TRBV5-5 and TRBJ2-5, with TRBD2 as a possible D gene (6 bases). V was trimmed by 2 bases and J by 0 bases, leaving 11 bases between them. The CDR3 is 15 amino acids. Germline V CDR1 and CDR2: SGHKS, YYEKEE (reference sequence). CDR3 protein: CASSFFRGYQETQYF. The CDR3 nucleotides read TGTGCCAGCAGCTTTTTCCGGGGGTACCAAGAGACCCAGTACTTC.

This chain uses TRBV7-2 with TRBJ1-2; D may be TRBD1 (5 bases). CDR3 length: 19 residues. The ends were cut back, 0 bases at V and 0 bases at J, with 20 bases in the middle. CDR1 is SGHTA and CDR2 is FQGNSA in the germline V gene. CDR3 in amino acids: CASSLASWGLDLSNYGYTF. In nucleotides, the CDR3 is TGTGCCAGCAGCTTAGCGTCTTGGGGCTTAGATCTTTCTAACTATGGCTACACCTTC.

The chain couples TRBV7-3 to TRBJ2-3; the D is unclear. The V and J ends lost 0 bases and 4 bases respectively, with 8 bases between them. There are 14 residues in the CDR3. Germline V gives CDR1 SGHTA, CDR2 FQGTGA. The CDR3 DNA sequence: TGTGCCAGCAGCTTAACCGACTGGGCAGATACGCAGTATTTT. Encoded protein: CASSLTDWADTQYF.

V gene TRBV28 combines with J gene TRBJ1-2; D uncertain. This CDR3 comprises 17 residues. From germline, CDR1 is MDHEN and CDR2 SYDVKM. V gave up 1 base and J gave up 2 bases, with 17 bases separating them. The CDR3: CASSLYLRAGLNYGYTF. Here the CDR3 DNA reads TGTGCCAGCAGTTTATACCTCCGGGCAGGACTGAACTATGGCTACACCTTC.

The CDR3 DNA is TGTGCCAGCAGGCAGGGGGCGGGTGGTGGCTACACCTTC. This codes for CASRQGAGGGYTF. V and J are TRBV7-8 and TRBJ1-2, with 8 bases lining up with TRBD1. J lost 7 bases, V lost 6 bases, and 7 bases had no gene match. The CDR3 is 13 amino acids. CDR1 SGHVS and CDR2 FQNEAQ come from the germline V gene. Based on the CDR3 plus reference TRBV7-8 and TRBJ1-2, the full variable domain is GAGVSQSPRYKVAKRGQDVALRCDPISGHVSLFWYQQALGQGPEFLTYFQNEAQLDKSGLPSDRFFAERPEGSVSTLKIQRTQQEDSAVYLCASRQGAGGGYTFGSGTRLTVV.

The chain couples TRBV4-2 to TRBJ2-3; the match to TRBD2 covers 12 bases. V shed 1 base, J shed 5 bases, and the junction held 4 bases outside the gene matches. The CDR3 has 16 residues. CDR1 and CDR2 (germline): LGHNA, YNFKEQ. CDR3 nucleotides: TGTGCCAGCAGCCAAGGACTAGCGGGGGTGGGAGATACGCAGTATTTT. It specifies CASSQGLAGVGDTQYF.

V gene TRBV5-1 combines with J gene TRBJ2-1, with D perhaps TRBD1 (6 bases). The CDR3 extends over 16 amino acids. V was trimmed by 4 bases and J by 2 bases, leaving 16 bases between them. The germline gives CDR1 SGHRS, CDR2 YFSETQ. The CDR3 nucleotides read TGCGCCAGCAGCCTCCAGACAGGCCCCCCCTACAATGAGCAGTTCTTC. It codes for CASSLQTGPPYNEQFF.

This clone was counted a single time. The chain recombines TRBV7-8 with TRBJ2-7; 11 bases are shared with TRBD1. Trimming cost V 3 bases and J 7 bases; bases outside gene matches: 5. The CDR3 sequence is 14 residues long. Germline assignment: CDR1 SGHVS and CDR2 FQNEAQ. The CDR3 DNA sequence: TGTGCCAGCAGCTTCGGGACAGGGGGTATGGAGCAGTACTTC. Translation gives CASSFGTGGMEQYF.

This chain joins TRBV5-1 and TRBJ1-2; D is perhaps TRBD1 (5 bases). Trimming took off 4 bases at V and 3 bases at J, with 19 bases between the two ends. Germline V gives CDR1 SGHRS, CDR2 YFSETQ. The CDR3 runs to 16 residues. The CDR3 sequence: CASSPRRETVDYGYTF. For the CDR3, the DNA is TGCGCCAGCAGCCCCCGACGTGAGACAGTGGACTATGGCTACACCTTC.